This entry features one TCR beta chain sequence. This entry comes from a study of blood T cell repertoires in COVID-19. Participant reports of clinical history set cohort assignment. Before being deemed recovered, Cohort 3 donors had two negative PCRs, clearance, or symptom resolution. CDR1 and CDR2 (germline): MGHRA, YSYEKL. The CDR3 has 18 amino acids. V gave up 4 bases and J gave up 0 bases; unmatched junction bases: 7. Methods used by the authors: From reference gene primer amplification, estimates of nucleated cell counts were derived. The table came from immunoSEQ multiplex PCR; TCRdb's copy has only in-frame clones and leaves some out. The DNA was the basis for D and trimming; V, J and clone size are from that table. Found here are about 270,000 clones, 85% to 90% of them singletons; the top ten hold approximately 2.5%.

The receptor's source is a woman between 18 and 29 years old who had recovered from COVID-19. Sequencing input: PBMCs or T cells enriched from blood (not recorded which). The chain combines TRBV4-1 with TRBJ2-1, with 12 bases that match TRBD2. The CDR3 nucleotides are TGCGCCAGCAGCCCCCCCGGACTAGCGGGGCCCTCCTACAATGAGCAGTTCTTC. Encoded protein: CASSPPGLAGPSYNEQFF.